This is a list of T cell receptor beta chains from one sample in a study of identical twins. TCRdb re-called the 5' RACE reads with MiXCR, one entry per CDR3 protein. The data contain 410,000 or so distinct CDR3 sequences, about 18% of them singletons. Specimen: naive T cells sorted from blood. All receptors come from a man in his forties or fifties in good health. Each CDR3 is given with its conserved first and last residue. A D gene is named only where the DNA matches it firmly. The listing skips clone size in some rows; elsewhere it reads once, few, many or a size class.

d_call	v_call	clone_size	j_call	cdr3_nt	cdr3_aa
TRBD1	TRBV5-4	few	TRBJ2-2	TGTGCCATCAAGACCCGACAGGGTGGGAACACCGGGGAGCTGTTTTTT	CAIKTRQGGNTGELFF
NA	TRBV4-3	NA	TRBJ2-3	TGCGCCAGCAGCCAAGGGTCAGGGTCGTCCGATACGCAGTATTTT	CASSQGSGSSDTQYF
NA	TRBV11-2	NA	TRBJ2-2	TGTGCCAGCAGGTTCCCGGGGAGGAACACCGGGGAGCTGTTTTTT	CASRFPGRNTGELFF
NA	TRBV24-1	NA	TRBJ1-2	TGTGCCACCGGAGAACCAGGGAAAGGTGGCTACACCTTC	CATGEPGKGGYTF
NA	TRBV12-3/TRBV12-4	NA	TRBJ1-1	TGTGCCGGGGCAATTAATGGGGGGACTGAAGCTTTCTTT	CAGAINGGTEAFF
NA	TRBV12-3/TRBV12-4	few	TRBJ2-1	TGTGCCAGCAGTTTAGTTCCGGGGGCGGTAAATGAGCAGTTCTTC	CASSLVPGAVNEQFF
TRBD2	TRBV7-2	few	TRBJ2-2	TGTGCCAGCAGGGCCGGGACTAGCCCCGGGGAGCTGTTTTTT	CASRAGTSPGELFF
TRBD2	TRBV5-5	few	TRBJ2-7	TGTGCCAGCAGTGTGAGGCGGGAGAGGTGGCAGTACTTC	CASSVRRERWQYF
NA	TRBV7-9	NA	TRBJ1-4	TGTGCCAGCAGCCTGGCACTCCAAGATGAAAAACTGTTTTTT	CASSLALQDEKLFF
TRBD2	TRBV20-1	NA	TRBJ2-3	TGCAGTGCGCCCACGGGGGGATCTACAGATACGCAGTATTTT	CSAPTGGSTDTQYF
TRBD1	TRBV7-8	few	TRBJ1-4	TGTGCCAGCAGCTTAGCTTGGCAGGGGGATGAAAAACTGTTTTTT	CASSLAWQGDEKLFF
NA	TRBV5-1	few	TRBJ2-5	TGCGCCAGCAGCTTTGGGGTGGCTAAAGAGACCCAGTACTTC	CASSFGVAKETQYF
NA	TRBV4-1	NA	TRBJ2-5	TGCGCCAGCACCCTCCCAGGGGGGAAAGAGACCCAGTACTTC	CASTLPGGKETQYF
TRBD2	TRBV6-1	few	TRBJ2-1	TGTGCCAGCAGTGAATCGCTCCGCATGGCCGCGCTAGCGGGAGGGCCCAATGAGCAGTTCTTC	CASSESLRMAALAGGPNEQFF
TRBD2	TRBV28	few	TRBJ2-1	TGTGCCAGCAGCGTCGGGGGGTCCAACTACAATGAGCAGTTCTTC	CASSVGGSNYNEQFF
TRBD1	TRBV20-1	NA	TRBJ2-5	TGCAGTGGTAGACAGGGCGGCGGGACCCAGTACTTC	CSGRQGGGTQYF
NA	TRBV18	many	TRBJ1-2	TGTGCCAGCTCACCGAACATCGAGGGATCCCATGGCTACACCTTC	CASSPNIEGSHGYTF
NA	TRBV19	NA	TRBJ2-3	TGTGCCAGTAGTATGGACCTACGTATTAGCACAGATACGCAGTATTTT	CASSMDLRISTDTQYF
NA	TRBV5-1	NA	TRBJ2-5	TGCGCCAGCAGCTTGGACTACGGCCAAGAGACCCAGTACTTC	CASSLDYGQETQYF
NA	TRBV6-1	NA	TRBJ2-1	TGTGCCAGCAAAACAGTTAGTATGAATGAGCAGTTCTTC	CASKTVSMNEQFF
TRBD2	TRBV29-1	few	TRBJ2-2	TGCAGCGTTACTAGCGGGGTAGACACCGGGGAGCTGTTTTTT	CSVTSGVDTGELFF
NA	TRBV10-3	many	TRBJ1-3	TGTGCCATCAGTAAGGGGGTCGGAAACACCATATATTTT	CAISKGVGNTIYF
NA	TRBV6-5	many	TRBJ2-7	TGTGCCAGCAGTTACCGAGGTGGGAAGTACTTC	CASSYRGGKYF
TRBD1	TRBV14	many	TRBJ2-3	TGTGCCAGCAGCCAGCTTACGACAGGGAGAGCAGATACGCAGTATTTT	CASSQLTTGRADTQYF
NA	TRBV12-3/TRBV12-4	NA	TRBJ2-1	TGTGCCAGCAGTTTATTGGAGGGGGCCCTCTACAATGAGCAGTTCTTC	CASSLLEGALYNEQFF
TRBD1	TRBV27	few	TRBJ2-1	TGTGCCAGCAGTCCGCGGACAGGGCTCAATGAGCAGTTCTTC	CASSPRTGLNEQFF
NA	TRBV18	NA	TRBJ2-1	TGTGCCAGCTCACCTCCGCAGGCCAAGGAGCAGTTCTTC	CASSPPQAKEQFF
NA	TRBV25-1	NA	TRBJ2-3	TGTGCCAGCGCCGTTTCTAGGGGACCTGGCACAGATACGCAGTATTTT	CASAVSRGPGTDTQYF
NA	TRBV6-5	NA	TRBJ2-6	TGTGCCAGCAGTTACGACCCCGGGACAAGCTCTGGGGCCAACGTCCTGACTTTC	CASSYDPGTSSGANVLTF
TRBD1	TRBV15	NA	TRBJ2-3	TGTGCCACCAGCAGGGGACAGGGGGCCATCACAGATACGCAGTATTTT	CATSRGQGAITDTQYF
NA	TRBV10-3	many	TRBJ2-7	TGTGCCATCAGTGAGTCCCGGGACTTGACCTACGAGCAGTACTTC	CAISESRDLTYEQYF
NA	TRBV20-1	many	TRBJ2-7	TGCAGTGCTAGTAATGGCTACGAGCAGTACTTC	CSASNGYEQYF
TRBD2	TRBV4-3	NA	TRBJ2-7	TGCGCCAGCAGCCAGGCCTCCGGGACTAACTACGAGCAGTACTTC	CASSQASGTNYEQYF
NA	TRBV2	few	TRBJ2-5	TGTGCCAGCAGTGAGAACGGCTACCGGGAGACCCAGTACTTC	CASSENGYRETQYF
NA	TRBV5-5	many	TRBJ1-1	TGTGCCAGCAGCTTTACAGGGTTCCGAGGTAACACTGAAGCTTTCTTT	CASSFTGFRGNTEAFF
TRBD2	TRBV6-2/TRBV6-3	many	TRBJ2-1	TGTGCCAGCAGTACCCCTAGCGGGGGCTCTCGCAATGAGCAGTTCTTC	CASSTPSGGSRNEQFF
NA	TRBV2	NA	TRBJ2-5	TGTGCCAGCAGTGAAGACCACCGGGGGTCCCAGTACTTC	CASSEDHRGSQYF
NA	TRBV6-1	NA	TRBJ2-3	TGTGCCAGCGGGGTGGGCGGCCTAGCATCAGATACGCAGTATTTT	CASGVGGLASDTQYF
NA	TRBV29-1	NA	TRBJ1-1	TGCAGCGTTGGCACAGGCGCCACTGAAGCTTTCTTT	CSVGTGATEAFF
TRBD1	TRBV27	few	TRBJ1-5	TGTGCCAGCAGTTTCGGGACAGGGAATCAGCCCCAGCATTTT	CASSFGTGNQPQHF
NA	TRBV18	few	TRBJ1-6	TGTGCCAGCTCACCAGTCGGGTTTACCTATAATTCACCCCTCCACTTT	CASSPVGFTYNSPLHF
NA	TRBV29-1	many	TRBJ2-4	TGCAGCGTTGAGGCCAGGGGCCCAAACATTCAGTACTTC	CSVEARGPNIQYF
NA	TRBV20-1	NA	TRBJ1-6	TGCAGTGCTAGAGGGGGAGCGGGACCCCTCCACTTT	CSARGGAGPLHF
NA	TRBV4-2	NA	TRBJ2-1	TGTGCCAGCAGACCATTAAGCTCCTACAATGAGCAGTTCTTC	CASRPLSSYNEQFF
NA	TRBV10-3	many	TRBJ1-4	TGTGCCATCAGTGACTTGAATGAAAAACTGTTTTTT	CAISDLNEKLFF
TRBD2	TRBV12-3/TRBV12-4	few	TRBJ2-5	TGTGCCAGCACCAGCAGCCTAGCGGGAGGGAGGTTGGAGACCCAGTACTTC	CASTSSLAGGRLETQYF
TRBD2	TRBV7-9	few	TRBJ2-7	TGTGCCAGCAGACCGACTAGCGGGGCCTACGAGCAGTACTTC	CASRPTSGAYEQYF
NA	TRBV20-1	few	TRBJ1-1	TGCAGTGCTAGTCGGGAGACTGAAGCTTTCTTT	CSASRETEAFF
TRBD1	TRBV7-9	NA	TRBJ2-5	TGTGCCAGCACCGGGACAGCGTACCAAGAGACCCAGTACTTC	CASTGTAYQETQYF
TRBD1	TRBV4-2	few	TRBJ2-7	TGTGCCAGCAGCCAACCCGCGTTGGGACAGGGATACGAGCAGTACTTC	CASSQPALGQGYEQYF
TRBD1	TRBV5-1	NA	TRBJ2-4	TGCGCCAGCAGCTCCGGGGACAGGGTTGACATTCAGTACTTC	CASSSGDRVDIQYF
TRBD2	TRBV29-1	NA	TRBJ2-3	TGCGGCGGGGCGGGAGGGAGAGATACGCAGTATTTT	CGGAGGRDTQYF
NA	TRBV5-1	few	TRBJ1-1	TGCGCCAGCGACGAGGGGTACGGTTCGAACACTGAAGCTTTCTTT	CASDEGYGSNTEAFF
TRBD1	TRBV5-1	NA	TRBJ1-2	TGCGCCAGCAGCCCCAGGGGGCCAAACTATGGCTACACCTTC	CASSPRGPNYGYTF
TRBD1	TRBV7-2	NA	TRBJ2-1	TGTGCCAGCAGCTTAGATACAGGGGCCAATGAGCAGTTCTTC	CASSLDTGANEQFF
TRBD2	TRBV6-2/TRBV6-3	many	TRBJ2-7	TGTGCCAGCAGTTATTCTCGTCTTGCGGGACTAGCGGGAAGACCCTACGAGCAGTACTTC	CASSYSRLAGLAGRPYEQYF
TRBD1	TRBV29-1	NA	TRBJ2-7	TGCAGCGTTGAAGTACCGGGACAGGGGGCGAAGATTTACTTCTACGAGCAGTACTTC	CSVEVPGQGAKIYFYEQYF
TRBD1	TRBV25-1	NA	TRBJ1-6	TGTGCCAGCGGCGGACAGGGCAGGTTAGCACCCCTCCACTTT	CASGGQGRLAPLHF
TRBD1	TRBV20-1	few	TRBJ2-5	TGCAGTGCTAGCTACAGGGGGATGGAGACCCAGTACTTC	CSASYRGMETQYF
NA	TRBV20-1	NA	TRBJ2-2	TGCAGTGCTAGAGGAAGGGCGAACACCGGGGAGCTGTTTTTT	CSARGRANTGELFF